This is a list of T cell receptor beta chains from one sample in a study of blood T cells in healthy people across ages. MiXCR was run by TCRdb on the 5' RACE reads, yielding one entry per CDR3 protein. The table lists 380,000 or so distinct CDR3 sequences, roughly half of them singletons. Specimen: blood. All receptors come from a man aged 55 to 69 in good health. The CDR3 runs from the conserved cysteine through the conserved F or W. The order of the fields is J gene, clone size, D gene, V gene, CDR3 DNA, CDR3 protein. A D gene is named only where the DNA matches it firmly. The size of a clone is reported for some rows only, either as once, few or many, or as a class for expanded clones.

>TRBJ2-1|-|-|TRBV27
TGTGCCAGCAGTTTTCGGGGCGGGTTCTTATACAATGAGCAGTTCTTC
CASSFRGGFLYNEQFF
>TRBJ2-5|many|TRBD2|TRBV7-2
TGTGCCAGCAGCGGCCAGGGACTAGGGAGGAGAGAGACCCAGTACTTC
CASSGQGLGRRETQYF
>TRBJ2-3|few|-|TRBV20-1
TGCAGTGCTAGAGATCAGGCGGGGCCCACAGATACGCAGTATTTT
CSARDQAGPTDTQYF
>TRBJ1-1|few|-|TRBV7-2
TGTGCCAGCAGCTCACCCGGGACACCAGAAGCTTTCTTT
CASSSPGTPEAFF
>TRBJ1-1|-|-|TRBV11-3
TGTGCCAGCAGCCGTACAGGGATGACCACTGAAGCTTTCTTT
CASSRTGMTTEAFF
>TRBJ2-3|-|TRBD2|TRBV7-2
TGTGCCAGCAGCCCCGGACTAGCGGGAGGGCGGGCAGATACGCAGTATTTT
CASSPGLAGGRADTQYF
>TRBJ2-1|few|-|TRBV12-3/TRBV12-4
TGTGCCAGCAGTTTAGTGGGTAGCAATGAGCAGTTCTTC
CASSLVGSNEQFF
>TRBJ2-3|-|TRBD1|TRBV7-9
TGTGCCAGCAGCTTGGACAGGGCTATGAATACGCAGTATTTT
CASSLDRAMNTQYF
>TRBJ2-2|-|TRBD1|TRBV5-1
TGCGCCAGCAGGGCCGGGACAGAGATCACCGGGGAGCTGTTTTTT
CASRAGTEITGELFF
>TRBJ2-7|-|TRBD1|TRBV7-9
TGTGCCAGCCTAGGACAGGGCTACGAGCAGTACTTC
CASLGQGYEQYF
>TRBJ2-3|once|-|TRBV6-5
TGTGCCAGCAGTCCTGCAGGGGCGGGCACAGATACGCAGTATTTT
CASSPAGAGTDTQYF
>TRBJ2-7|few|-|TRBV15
TGTGCCACCAGCACCTCTGGGACGGACGAGCAGTACTTC
CATSTSGTDEQYF
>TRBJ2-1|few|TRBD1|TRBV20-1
TGCAGTGCTAGTGCCGGGACAGGGGGGGCCAATGAGCAGTTCTTC
CSASAGTGGANEQFF
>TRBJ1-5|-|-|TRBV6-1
TGTGCCAGCAGTGAGGGCGGGGAGAGAAATCAGCCCCAGCATTTT
CASSEGGERNQPQHF
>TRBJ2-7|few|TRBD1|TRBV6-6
TGTGCCAGCAGTTTGTGGACAGGAAATTTCCGCGAGCAGTACTTC
CASSLWTGNFREQYF
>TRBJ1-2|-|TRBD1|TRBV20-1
TGCAGTGCTAGAGATCCAAACAGGGGTTCCAACTATGGCTACACCTTC
CSARDPNRGSNYGYTF
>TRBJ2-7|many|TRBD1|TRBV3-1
TGTGCCAGCAGCCCAGCCGGGACAGGGGCATACGAGCAGTACTTC
CASSPAGTGAYEQYF
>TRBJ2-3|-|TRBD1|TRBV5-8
TGTGCCAGCAGAGACAGGGGGCAGTTAGATACGCAGTATTTT
CASRDRGQLDTQYF
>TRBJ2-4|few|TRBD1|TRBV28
TGTGCCAGACAGGGGTCCAAAAACATTCAGTACTTC
CARQGSKNIQYF
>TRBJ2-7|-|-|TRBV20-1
TGCAGTGCTAGAGATTCGGGTAAACACAACTCACAGTACTTC
CSARDSGKHNSQYF
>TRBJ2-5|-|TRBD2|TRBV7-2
TGTGCCAGCCCACGGGAGGGGGAGACCCAGTACTTC
CASPREGETQYF
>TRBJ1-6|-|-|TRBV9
TGTGCCAGCAGCGCGCCGGGGTATGATTCACCCCTCCACTTT
CASSAPGYDSPLHF
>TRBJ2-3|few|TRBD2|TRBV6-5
TGTGCCAGCAGTAGAGGACTAGCGGGACCCACAGATACGCAGTATTTT
CASSRGLAGPTDTQYF
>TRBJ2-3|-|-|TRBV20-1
TGCAGTGCTAGAGATCGTTACGGGGGTACAGATACGCAGTATTTT
CSARDRYGGTDTQYF
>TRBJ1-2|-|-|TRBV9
TGTGCCAGCAGCGTAGCCAGGGAAAGTGGCTACACCTTC
CASSVARESGYTF
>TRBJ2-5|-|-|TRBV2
TGTGCCAGCAAGGGTTCAAGGGAGACCCAGTACTTC
CASKGSRETQYF
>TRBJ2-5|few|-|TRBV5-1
TGCGCCAGCAGCTTGTTGCGCCACCAAGAGACCCAGTACTTC
CASSLLRHQETQYF
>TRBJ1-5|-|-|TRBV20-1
TGCAGTGCTGCTCTGGGGCAGAGCAATCAGCCCCAGCATTTT
CSAALGQSNQPQHF
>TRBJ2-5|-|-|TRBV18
TGTGCCAGCTCACCACCGCAGGGGGGATCCCAAGAGACCCAGTACTTC
CASSPPQGGSQETQYF
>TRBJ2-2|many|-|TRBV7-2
TGTGCCAGCAGCGGGCGGTCCTTTAGGGGCCACACCGGGGAGCTGTTTTTT
CASSGRSFRGHTGELFF
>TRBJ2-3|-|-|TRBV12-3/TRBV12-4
TGTGCCAGCAGTTTCACCGGCAGAACTAGCACAGATACGCAGTATTTT
CASSFTGRTSTDTQYF
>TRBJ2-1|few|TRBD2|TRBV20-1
TGCAGTGCTAGACTTCTAGCGGGGGGGTTCAATGAGCAGTTCTTC
CSARLLAGGFNEQFF
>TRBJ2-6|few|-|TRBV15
TGTGCCACCAGCAGAGACAATAAGGGGGCCAACGTCCTGACTTTC
CATSRDNKGANVLTF
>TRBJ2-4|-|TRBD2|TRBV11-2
TGTGGCAGCAGCTTACACGCGGGAGCGACCAAAAACATTCAGTACTTC
CGSSLHAGATKNIQYF
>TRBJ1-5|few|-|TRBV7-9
TGTGCCAGCAGCTTAATGGACAATCAGCCCCAGCATTTT
CASSLMDNQPQHF
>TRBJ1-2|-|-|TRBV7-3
TGTGCCAGCAGCTTAAATGGGGGGGGTGGCTATGGCTACACCTTC
CASSLNGGGGYGYTF